The text below deals with one T cell receptor beta chain. The antigen is undetermined. Each CDR3 protein gets one entry after TCRdb re-called the reads with MiXCR. The sample has about 260,000 distinct CDR3 sequences; roughly an eighth are singletons. The data originate from a study of T cell repertoires in cytomegalovirus infection. Study-wide context: CMV infection together with matching HLA type was indicated by public TCR beta signatures.

Notes on the study in general: There were HLA-C-restricted CMV-specific TCR beta clonotypes dominating the ex vivo response.

The length of the CDR3 is 13 residues. Per the germline V gene, CDR1 is SGDLS and CDR2 is YYNGEE. V was pared by 0 bases and J by 9 bases, with 10 bases between. Sequencing was done on a sample of PBMCs. The J gene is TRBJ2-1, the V gene TRBV9; unclear D gene. This sequence originates from a human donor in good health (CMV status not recorded). Some clones in this sample may be carry-over from other donors' samples. CDR3: CASSVEPMGEQFF. DNA of the CDR3: TGTGCCAGCAGCGTAGAACCCATGGGTGAGCAGTTCTTC. Full variable domain (remainder filled in from reference TRBV9 and TRBJ2-1): DSGVTQTPKHLITATGQRVTLRCSPRSGDLSVYWYQQSLDQGLQFLIQYYNGEERAKGNILERFSAQQFPDLHSELNLSSLELGDSALYFCASSVEPMGEQFFGPGTRLTVL.